One sample yielded the 25 T cell receptor beta chains listed below, sequenced in a study of T cell repertoires in cytomegalovirus infection. MiXCR, run by TCRdb on the reads, gives a single entry per CDR3 protein. In the table there are about 900,000 distinct CDR3 sequences, roughly 30% of which are singletons. Their recognized antigens are unknown. Sequenced material: cultured CD8+ T cells from PBMCs, taken from culture after CMV antigen stimulation. These receptors were taken from a human donor in good health (CMV status not recorded). Some clones in this sample may be carry-over from other donors' samples.

This clonotype was counted many times. The chain combines TRBV12-3 or TRBV12-4 with TRBJ2-4; 12 bases are shared with TRBD2. The CDR3 is 16 residues long. V was pared by 6 bases and J by 3 bases, with 6 bases of the junction left unmatched. The chain's CDR3 is CASSSTSGGNKNIQYF. The CDR3 nucleotides read TGTGCCAGCAGCTCCACTAGCGGGGGGAACAAAAACATTCAGTACTTC.

This clonotype appeared a few times. The chain links TRBV29-1 to TRBJ2-7; D is uncertain. The CDR3 runs to 12 residues. From germline, CDR1 is SQVTM and CDR2 ANQGSEA. V lost 4 bases and J 0 bases, leaving 7 bases between the germline ends. CDR3 region: CSVVADSYEQYF. The CDR3 DNA is TGCAGCGTTGTGGCGGACTCCTACGAGCAGTACTTC.

This clonotype occurred a few times. Here the CDR3 DNA reads TGTGCCAGCAGCCTAGGATGGCGAACGGGGGGGCCGTGGGATGAGCAGTTCTTC. Its protein product is CASSLGWRTGGPWDEQFF. This sequence joins TRBV11-2 and TRBJ2-1, with 8 nucleotides matching TRBD2. J was trimmed by 8 bases and V by 5 bases; bases with no gene match: 20. In germline, CDR1 is SGHAT, CDR2 FQNNGV. The CDR3 loop spans 18 amino acids.

There are a few counts of this clonotype. V is TRBV7-9 and J is TRBJ2-3; weak D call: TRBD1 (6 bases). Germline assignment: CDR1 SEHNR and CDR2 FQNEAQ (reference sequence). Trimming stripped 10 bases from V and 1 base from J, with 18 bases between. The CDR3 totals 15 residues. Here the CDR3 reads CATQPRPGGTDTQYF. CDR3 DNA sequence: TGTGCCACCCAACCCAGACCAGGGGGCACAGATACGCAGTATTTT.

CDR3 residues: CASSLLVADDPEQFF. As DNA, the CDR3 is TGTGCCAGCAGCTTATTGGTAGCGGACGACCCGGAGCAGTTCTTC. The V gene is TRBV7-9, the J gene TRBJ2-1; possible D gene TRBD2, 6 bases. Germline V gives CDR1 SEHNR, CDR2 FQNEAQ (reference sequence). This CDR3 is 15 amino acids long. V gave up 2 bases and J gave up 10 bases, with 18 bases separating them.

About this clonotype: This is likely a read error, given that the CDR3 carries no conserved phenylalanine or tryptophan at its end. This chain connects TRBV7-4 to TRBJ1-2, with D uncertain. This CDR3 comprises 11 residues. The V end was cut by 4 bases, the J end by 3 bases, with 3 bases between. Germline CDR1 SGHVT, CDR2 SQSDAQ. In DNA, the CDR3 is TGTGCCAGCAGCTGGGACTATGGCTACACCCTC. This encodes CASSWDYGYTL.

The rearrangement links TRBV5-6 to TRBJ1-3; 10 nucleotides align to TRBD1. The length of the CDR3 is 14 residues. V was pared by 4 bases and J by 4 bases, with 2 bases of the junction left unmatched. Germline CDR1 is SGHDT and CDR2 is YYEEEE. CDR3 sequence (DNA): TGTGCCAGCAGCCTGGGACAGGGGGGAAACACCATATATTTT. It codes for CASSLGQGGNTIYF.

Only a few counts were recorded for this clonotype. The chain is built from TRBV6-1 and TRBJ1-2; D perhaps matches TRBD1 (6 bases). V was trimmed by 10 bases and J by 5 bases, leaving 11 bases between them. Germline CDR1 and CDR2: MNHNS and SASEGT. The CDR3 totals 11 residues. In DNA form, the CDR3 reads TGTGCCATTGGAGGACAGTATGGCTACACCTTC. It specifies CAIGGQYGYTF.

There are a few counts of this clonotype. In DNA, the CDR3 is TGTGCCAGCAGTGACTACTCAGGGGCCGACGGGGAAAAACTGTTTTTT. It is translated as CASSDYSGADGEKLFF. J is TRBJ1-4 and V is TRBV6-1, with D possibly TRBD1 on 6 matching bases. The germline V gene encodes CDR1 MNHNS and CDR2 SASEGT. This CDR3 comprises 16 residues. V was pared by 3 bases and J by 8 bases, with 19 bases between.

A few counts support this clonotype. The V and J genes are TRBV7-2 and TRBJ2-3; 8 bases agree with TRBD1. Germline CDR1 is SGHTA and CDR2 is FQGNSA. The CDR3 extends over 19 amino acids. J gave up 4 bases and V 5 bases, and 20 bases lay outside the gene matches. As DNA, the CDR3 is TGTGCCAGCAGCCCGCCTAACAGGGGGGTTCTCGGTCGTGCAGATACGCAGTATTTT. This encodes CASSPPNRGVLGRADTQYF.

At least ten counts were recorded for this clonotype. This chain connects TRBV12-3 or TRBV12-4 to TRBJ1-5; D remains unclear. Trimming removed 2 bases from V and 8 bases from J, with 10 bases in between. The CDR3 consists of 13 residues. The CDR3 bases are TGTGCCAGCAGTTTAAATCGGGTAGAGCCCCAGCATTTT. This sequence encodes CASSLNRVEPQHF.

This chain uses TRBV19 with TRBJ1-5, with 9 nucleotides matching TRBD1. The CDR3 length is 19 residues. The germline V gene has CDR1 LNHDA and CDR2 SQIVND (reference sequence). Trimming removed 3 bases from V and 4 bases from J; junction bases left unmatched: 16. The CDR3 sequence is CASSIPGQGLLIANQPQHF. CDR3 in DNA: TGTGCCAGTAGTATTCCGGGACAGGGCCTCCTAATAGCAAATCAGCCCCAGCATTTT.

This clonotype was recorded at least ten times. The chain carries TRBV12-3 or TRBV12-4 and TRBJ2-6, with 11 positions matching TRBD1. The V gene end was trimmed by 3 bases and the J gene end by 2 bases; junction bases not matched to a gene: 3. This CDR3 contains 17 residues. The CDR3, as DNA: TGTGCCAGCAGTTTTAGGGACAGGGGGGCTGGGGCCAACGTCCTGACTTTC. Its protein is CASSFRDRGAGANVLTF.

The rearrangement links TRBV5-1 to TRBJ1-4, with 11 bases aligning to TRBD1. V shed 4 bases and J 8 bases; nucleotides not matched to a gene: 10. This CDR3 spans 16 amino acids. CDR1 is SGHRS, CDR2 YFSETQ, per germline. DNA for the CDR3: TGCGCCAGCAGCCTCCGGACAGGGGGCAGTAGGGAAAAACTGTTTTTT. It is translated as CASSLRTGGSREKLFF.

As for this clonotype: A much larger clone differs from this one at a single base, so this may be a read error. The V gene is TRBV7-2, the J gene TRBJ1-1, with 9 bases identical to TRBD1. This CDR3 region has 14 residues. Germline V gene lookup returns CDR1 SGHTA and CDR2 FQGNSA. The CDR3 sequence: CASSSPTGGTETFF. The CDR3, as DNA: TGTGCCAGCAGCTCCCCCACAGGGGGCACTGAAACTTTCTTT.

This clonotype was counted a few times. The chain combines TRBV11-3 with TRBJ1-1; a weak D match, TRBD1 (6 bases). Germline CDR1 SGHNT, CDR2 YENEEA. The CDR3 length is 13 residues. The CDR3 bases are TGTGCAGGGGGGGGGGGATGGGACACTGAAGCTTTCTTT. Its translation: CAGGGGWDTEAFF.

This clonotype was observed many times. The J gene is TRBJ2-2, the V gene TRBV3-1; D unclear. This CDR3 region has 14 residues. In germline, CDR1 is LGHDT, CDR2 YNNKEL (reference sequence). Trimming pared 4 bases from V and 7 bases from J, leaving 13 bases between. The CDR3 loop is CASSRTLQIGELFF. CDR3 nucleotides: TGTGCCAGCAGCCGAACCCTACAAATCGGGGAGCTGTTTTTT.

This clonotype was seen ten or more times. V is TRBV25-1 and J is TRBJ1-2, with unresolved D. With 10 bases removed from V and 3 bases from J, the gap between germline ends came to 9 bases. The CDR3 is 11 residues long. Germline CDR1 and CDR2: MGHDK and SYGVNS. The CDR3 nucleotides read TGTGCCACCGGGGTGGACTATGGCTACACCTTC. As protein: CATGVDYGYTF.

This clonotype has a count of ten or more. V and J are TRBV7-8 and TRBJ1-2; no firm D call. There are 15 residues in the CDR3. The germline V gene has CDR1 SGHVS and CDR2 FQNEAQ. V lost 5 bases, J lost 10 bases, and 23 bases lay in between. The CDR3: CASSHPAQALFDYTF. CDR3 DNA: TGTGCCAGCAGCCATCCCGCGCAGGCTTTGTTTGACTACACCTTC. The full variable domain, in which reference TRBV7-8 and TRBJ1-2 provide the parts outside the CDR3, is GAGVSQSPRYKVAKRGQDVALRCDPISGHVSLFWYQQALGQGPEFLTYFQNEAQLDKSGLPSDRFFAERPEGSVSTLKIQRTQQEDSAVYLCASSHPAQALFDYTFGSGTRLTVV.

V is TRBV7-9 and J is TRBJ2-7, with 7 bases aligning to TRBD2. The germline CDR1 and CDR2 sequences are SEHNR and FQNEAQ (reference sequence). The V gene end was trimmed by 5 bases and the J gene end by 4 bases; junction bases not matched to a gene: 8. There are 14 residues in the CDR3. The DNA for the CDR3 is TGTGCCAGCAGCGGGCGGGAGCGGGGTTACGAGCAGTACTTC. It specifies CASSGRERGYEQYF.

This chain connects TRBV7-9 to TRBJ2-3; 7 nucleotides agree with TRBD2. Looked up from germline, CDR1 is SEHNR and CDR2 is FQNEAQ (reference sequence). This CDR3 region has 15 residues. J gave up 0 bases and V 4 bases, and 4 bases lay outside the gene matches. In DNA form, the CDR3 reads TGTGCCAGCAGCTCGGGGGGACCGAGCACAGATACGCAGTATTTT. It translates to CASSSGGPSTDTQYF. The complete variable domain, with remaining parts taken from reference TRBV7-9 and TRBJ2-3, reads DTGVSQNPRHKITKRGQNVTFRCDPISEHNRLYWYRQTLGQGPEFLTYFQNEAQLEKSRLLSDRFSAERPKGSFSTLEIQRTEQGDSAMYLCASSSGGPSTDTQYFGPGTRLTVL.

This rearrangement joins TRBV27 to TRBJ2-3; 11 bases line up with TRBD1. CDR3 length equals 17 residues. CDR1 MNHEY and CDR2 SMNVEV come from the germline V gene (reference sequence). V shed 4 bases, J shed 0 bases, and the junction held 6 bases outside the gene matches. CDR3 coding DNA: TGTGCCAGCAGTTATATCTGGACAGGGGGCAGCACAGATACGCAGTATTTT. Translating it yields CASSYIWTGGSTDTQYF.

This chain joins TRBV5-4 and TRBJ1-1; D unresolved. CDR3 length: 13 amino acids. Trimming stripped 6 bases from V and 1 base from J, with 10 bases between. The germline V gene has CDR1 SGHNT and CDR2 YYREEE (reference sequence). DNA of the CDR3: TGTGCCAGCAACGCTGCGGGGAACACTGAAGCTTTCTTT. It yields the protein CASNAAGNTEAFF.

This clonotype was counted only a few times. The chain couples TRBV4-1 to TRBJ2-1; 8 nucleotides agree with TRBD2. This CDR3 has 19 amino acids. V dropped 0 bases and J dropped 3; count of bases not matched to a gene: 13. Per the germline V gene, CDR1 is MGHRA and CDR2 is YSYEKL. The CDR3 region is CASSQETGGPQTGYNEQFF. The CDR3 DNA is TGCGCCAGCAGCCAAGAAACGGGGGGGCCCCAAACAGGCTACAATGAGCAGTTCTTC.

The chain recombines TRBV6-5 with TRBJ2-2; 7 nucleotides agree with TRBD1. CDR3 length equals 17 residues. Trimming took 6 bases from V and 0 from J; bases not matched to a gene: 10. Germline V gives CDR1 MNHEY, CDR2 SVGAGI. In DNA, the CDR3 is TGTGCCAGCAGCCCACCCGGGACAGACCCGAACACCGGGGAGCTGTTTTTT. It specifies CASSPPGTDPNTGELFF.